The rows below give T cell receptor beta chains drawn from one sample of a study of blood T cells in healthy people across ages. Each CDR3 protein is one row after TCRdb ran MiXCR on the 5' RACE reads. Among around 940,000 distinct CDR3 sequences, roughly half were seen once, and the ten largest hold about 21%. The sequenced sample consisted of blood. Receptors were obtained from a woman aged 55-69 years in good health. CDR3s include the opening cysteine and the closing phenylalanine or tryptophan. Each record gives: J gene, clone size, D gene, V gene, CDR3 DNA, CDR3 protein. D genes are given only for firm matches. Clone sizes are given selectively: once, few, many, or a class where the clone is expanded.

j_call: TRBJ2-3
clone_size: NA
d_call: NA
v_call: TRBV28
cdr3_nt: TGTGCCAGCAGTTTATCTTCACTGCGCCGAATCGGAGATACGCAGTATTTT
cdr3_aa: CASSLSSLRRIGDTQYF

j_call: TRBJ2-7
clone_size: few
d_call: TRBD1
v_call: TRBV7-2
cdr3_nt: TGTGCCAGCAGCTTAGAAAGGACAGGGACCTACGAGCAGTACTTC
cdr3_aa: CASSLERTGTYEQYF

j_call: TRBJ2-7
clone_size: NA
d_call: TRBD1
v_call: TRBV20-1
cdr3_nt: TGCAGTGCTAGGCCCGGGACAGGGGGGTCCTACGAGCAGTACTTC
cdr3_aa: CSARPGTGGSYEQYF

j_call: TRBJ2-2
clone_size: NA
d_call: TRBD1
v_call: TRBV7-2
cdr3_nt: TGTGCCAGCAGCTTAAAAGGGACAGGGGGTGGCGGGGAGCTGTTTTTT
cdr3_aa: CASSLKGTGGGGELFF

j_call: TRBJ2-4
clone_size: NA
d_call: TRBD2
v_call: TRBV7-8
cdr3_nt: TGTGCCAGCAGCGCAGGACTAGCGGGCAACGCGGGAAAAGAATACTACATTCAGTACTTC
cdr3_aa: CASSAGLAGNAGKEYYIQYF

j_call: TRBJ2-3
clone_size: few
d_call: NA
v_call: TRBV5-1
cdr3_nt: TGCGCCAGCAGCCCGAAGCTTCAAGGAGATACGCAGTATTTT
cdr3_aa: CASSPKLQGDTQYF

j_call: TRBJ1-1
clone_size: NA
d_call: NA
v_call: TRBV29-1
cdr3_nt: TGCAGCGTTGAATGGGCGGGAAAGAGCACTGAAGCTTTCTTT
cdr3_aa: CSVEWAGKSTEAFF

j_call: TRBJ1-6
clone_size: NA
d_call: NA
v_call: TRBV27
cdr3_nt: TGTGCCAGCAGGGATGTAAGTTCACCCCTCCACTTT
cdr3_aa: CASRDVSSPLHF

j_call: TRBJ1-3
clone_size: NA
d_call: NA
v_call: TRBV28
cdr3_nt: TGTGCCAGCAGCTCCGTTGGGACCTCTGGAAACACCATATATTTT
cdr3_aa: CASSSVGTSGNTIYF

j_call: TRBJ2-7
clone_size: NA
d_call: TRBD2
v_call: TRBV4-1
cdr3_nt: TGCGCCAGCAGCCAAGATCTGGGAGGGTACGAGCAGTACTTC
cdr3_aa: CASSQDLGGYEQYF

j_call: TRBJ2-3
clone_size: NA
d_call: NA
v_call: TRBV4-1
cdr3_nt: TGCGCCAGCACTCCTAAGGGACGGGGGTCCTCTACGCAGTATTTT
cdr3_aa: CASTPKGRGSSTQYF

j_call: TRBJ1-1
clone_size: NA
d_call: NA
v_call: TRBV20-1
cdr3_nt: TGCAGTGCTCCGGGTCGGAACACTGAAGCTTTCTTT
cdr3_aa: CSAPGRNTEAFF

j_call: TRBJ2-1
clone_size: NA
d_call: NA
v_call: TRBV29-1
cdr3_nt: TGCAGCGTTGAAATCCCACCCAACAGCAATGAGCAGTTCTTC
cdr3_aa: CSVEIPPNSNEQFF

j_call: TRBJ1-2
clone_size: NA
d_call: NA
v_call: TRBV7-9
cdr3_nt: TGTGCCAGCAGCGGAGCTTGGGGGACGGCAGAAAGTAACTATGGCTACACCTTC
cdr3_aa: CASSGAWGTAESNYGYTF

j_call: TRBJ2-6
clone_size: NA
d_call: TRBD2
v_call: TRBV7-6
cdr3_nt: TGTGCCAGCAGCCCCCTCGTGGGAGGGCCATATGGGGCCAACGTCCTGACTTTC
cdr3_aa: CASSPLVGGPYGANVLTF

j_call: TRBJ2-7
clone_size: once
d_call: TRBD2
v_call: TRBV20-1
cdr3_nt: TGCAGTGCCGAGAAGGCGAGCGGGAGAGGTTGGGCCCCCTACGAGCAGTACTTC
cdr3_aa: CSAEKASGRGWAPYEQYF

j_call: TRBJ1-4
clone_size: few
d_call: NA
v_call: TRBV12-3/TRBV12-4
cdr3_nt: TGTGCCAGCAGTATCACGGGACATAGATTGTTTTTT
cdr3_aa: CASSITGHRLFF

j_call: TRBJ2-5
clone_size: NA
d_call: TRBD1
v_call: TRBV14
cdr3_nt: TGTGCCGGCAGCCGACAGGGAGTCCTCCAAGAGACCCAGTACTTC
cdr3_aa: CAGSRQGVLQETQYF

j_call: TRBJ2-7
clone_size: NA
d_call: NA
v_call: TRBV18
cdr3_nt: TGTGCCAGCTCACCCGGGGGCCTAGCGGTTACCTACGAGCAGTACTTC
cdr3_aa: CASSPGGLAVTYEQYF

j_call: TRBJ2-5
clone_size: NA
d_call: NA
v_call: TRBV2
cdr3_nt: TGTGCCACCGAGTACCAAGAGACCCAGTACTTC
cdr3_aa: CATEYQETQYF

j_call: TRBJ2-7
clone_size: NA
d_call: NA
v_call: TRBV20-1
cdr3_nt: TGCAGTGCAGCCCCGGCCGGAAGCCACGAGCAGTACTTC
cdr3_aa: CSAAPAGSHEQYF

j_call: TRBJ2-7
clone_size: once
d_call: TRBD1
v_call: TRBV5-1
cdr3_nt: TGCGCCAGTAGCTTGGTCTACAGGGGGTCCTACGAGCAGTACTTC
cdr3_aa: CASSLVYRGSYEQYF

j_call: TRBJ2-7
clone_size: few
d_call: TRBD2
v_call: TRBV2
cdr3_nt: TGTGCCAGCAGTGAAAGTCTAGCGGGACCCTACGAGCAGTACTTC
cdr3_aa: CASSESLAGPYEQYF

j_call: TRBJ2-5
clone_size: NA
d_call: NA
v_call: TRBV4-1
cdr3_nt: TGCGCCAGCAGCCGGACGCTTAGGAAAGAGACCCAGTACTTC
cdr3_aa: CASSRTLRKETQYF

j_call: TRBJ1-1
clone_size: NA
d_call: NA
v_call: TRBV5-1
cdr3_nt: TGCGCCAGCAGCTTGGCGCAGGGCTTGGGTGAAGCTTTCTTT
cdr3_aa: CASSLAQGLGEAFF

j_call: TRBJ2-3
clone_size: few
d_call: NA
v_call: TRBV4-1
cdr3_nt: TGCGCCAGCAGCCAAGAGGGGCAGTTTAGCACAGATACGCAGTATTTT
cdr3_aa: CASSQEGQFSTDTQYF

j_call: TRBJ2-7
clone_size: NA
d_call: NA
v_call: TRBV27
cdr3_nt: TGTGCCAGCACTAGCGCGTCCTACGAGCAGTACTTC
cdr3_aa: CASTSASYEQYF

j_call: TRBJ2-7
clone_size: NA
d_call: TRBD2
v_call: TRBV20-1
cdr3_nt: TGCAGTGCTTCTAGCGGGAGTGGGTCCTACGAGCAGTACTTC
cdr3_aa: CSASSGSGSYEQYF

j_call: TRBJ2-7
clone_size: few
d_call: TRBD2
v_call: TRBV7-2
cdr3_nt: TGTGCCAGCAGCTTACGGGCTAGCGGGATGAACCGCGAGCAGTACTTC
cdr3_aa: CASSLRASGMNREQYF

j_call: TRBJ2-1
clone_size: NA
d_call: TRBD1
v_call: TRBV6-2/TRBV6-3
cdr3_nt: TGTGCCAGCAACCTTAAACGAGGGGGCCTTCCCTACAATGAGCAGTTCTTC
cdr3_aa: CASNLKRGGLPYNEQFF

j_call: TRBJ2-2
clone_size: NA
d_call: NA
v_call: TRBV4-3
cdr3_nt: TGCGCCAGCAGCCAAGCGAGACTCACCACCGGGGAGCTGTTTTTT
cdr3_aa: CASSQARLTTGELFF

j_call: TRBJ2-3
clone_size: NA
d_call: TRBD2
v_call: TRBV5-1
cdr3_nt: TGCGCCACCACTAGCGGGAGCCTGACAGATACGCAGTATTTT
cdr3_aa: CATTSGSLTDTQYF

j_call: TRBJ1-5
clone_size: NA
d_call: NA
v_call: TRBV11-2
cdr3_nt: TGTGCCAGCAGCTTGAGTCCGGATAGCAATCAGCCCCAGCATTTT
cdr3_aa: CASSLSPDSNQPQHF

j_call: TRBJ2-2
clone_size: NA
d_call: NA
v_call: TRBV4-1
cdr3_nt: TGCGCCAGCAGCCCCGCGGCCGGCGGCACCGGGGAGCTGTTTTTT
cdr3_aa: CASSPAAGGTGELFF

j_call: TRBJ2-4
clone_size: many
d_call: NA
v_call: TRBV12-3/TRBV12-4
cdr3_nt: TGTGCCAGCAGTTTAGGGAATGGGGGACTTCAGTACTTC
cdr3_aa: CASSLGNGGLQYF

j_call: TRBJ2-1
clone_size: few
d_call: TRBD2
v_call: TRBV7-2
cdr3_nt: TGTGCCAGCACGGACAAACGGGGGGACTACAATGAGCAGTTCTTC
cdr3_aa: CASTDKRGDYNEQFF

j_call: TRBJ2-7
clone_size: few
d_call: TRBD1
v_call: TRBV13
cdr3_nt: TGTGCCAGCAGCTGGTCGACAGGGATATACTACGAGCAGTACTTC
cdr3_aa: CASSWSTGIYYEQYF

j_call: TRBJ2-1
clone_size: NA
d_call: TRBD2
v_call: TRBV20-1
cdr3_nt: TGCAGTGCTGACGGGACTAGCGGGACCCACAATGAGCAGTTCTTC
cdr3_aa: CSADGTSGTHNEQFF

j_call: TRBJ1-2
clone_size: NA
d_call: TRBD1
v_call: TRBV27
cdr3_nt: TGTGCCAGCGGCAAGACAGGGCTGAGGTATGGCTACACCTTC
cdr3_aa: CASGKTGLRYGYTF

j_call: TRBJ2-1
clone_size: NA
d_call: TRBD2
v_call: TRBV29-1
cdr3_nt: TGCAGCGCAAAATCTAGCGGGAGAAGGGGTGAGCAGTTCTTC
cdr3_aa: CSAKSSGRRGEQFF

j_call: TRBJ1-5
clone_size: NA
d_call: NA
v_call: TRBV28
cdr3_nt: TGTGCCAGCAGTCCCCTAGGGCACAGCAATCAGCCCCAGCATTTT
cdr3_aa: CASSPLGHSNQPQHF

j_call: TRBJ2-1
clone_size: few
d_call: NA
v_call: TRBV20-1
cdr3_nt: TGCAGTGCTAGCCCTATAACCGGGACCATCAATGAGCAGTTCTTC
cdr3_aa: CSASPITGTINEQFF

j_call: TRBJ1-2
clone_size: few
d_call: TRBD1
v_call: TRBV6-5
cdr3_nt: TGTGCCAGCAGGGACGCTCAGGGGGCCCCCTCTCGAGGCTACACCTTC
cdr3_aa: CASRDAQGAPSRGYTF

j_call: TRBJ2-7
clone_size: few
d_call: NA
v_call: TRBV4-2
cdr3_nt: TGTGCCAGCAGCCAAGGTTTGGGGAGATTCCAGGAGCAGTACTTC
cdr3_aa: CASSQGLGRFQEQYF

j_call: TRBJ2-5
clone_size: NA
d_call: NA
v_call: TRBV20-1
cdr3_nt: TGCAGTGCTAGAGAGAGTGGGGAGACCCAGTACTTC
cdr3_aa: CSARESGETQYF

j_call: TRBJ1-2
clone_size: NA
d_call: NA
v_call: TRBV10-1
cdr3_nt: TGCGCCAGCAGTGAGTCCTCTGGGGACTATGGCTACACCTTC
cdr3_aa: CASSESSGDYGYTF

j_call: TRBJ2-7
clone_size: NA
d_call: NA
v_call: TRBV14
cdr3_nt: TGTGCCAGCAGCACCCAAACGGGGGTCGGATACGAGCAGTACTTC
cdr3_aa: CASSTQTGVGYEQYF

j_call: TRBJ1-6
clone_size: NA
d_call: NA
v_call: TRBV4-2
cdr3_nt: TGTGCCAGCAGCCAAGAACGGGGTTTAAATTCACCCCTCCACTTT
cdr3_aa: CASSQERGLNSPLHF

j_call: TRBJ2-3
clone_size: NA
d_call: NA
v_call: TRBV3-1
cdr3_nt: TGTGCCAGCAGCCAAGGCAGGGGTAAGACAGATACGCAGTATTTT
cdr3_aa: CASSQGRGKTDTQYF

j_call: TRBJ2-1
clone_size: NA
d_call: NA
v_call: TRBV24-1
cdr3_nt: TGTGCCACCAGTGATTTGAAGAGTCCGGGATTGAACCACAATGAGCAGTTCTTC
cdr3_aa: CATSDLKSPGLNHNEQFF

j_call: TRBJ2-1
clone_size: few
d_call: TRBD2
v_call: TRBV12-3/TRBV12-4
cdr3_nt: TGTGCCAGCAGTTTAGGACTAGCGGGAGGCCCCGGGGAGTTCTTC
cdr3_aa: CASSLGLAGGPGEFF

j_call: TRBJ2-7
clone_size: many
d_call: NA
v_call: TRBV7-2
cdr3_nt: TGTGCCAGCAGCTCTCTCTTAGTGGGCGAGCAGTACTTC
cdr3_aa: CASSSLLVGEQYF

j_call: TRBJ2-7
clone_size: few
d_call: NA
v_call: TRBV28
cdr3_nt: TGTGCCAGCAGTGAGGGCCGATTGCTTTCCTACGAGCAGTACTTC
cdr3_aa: CASSEGRLLSYEQYF

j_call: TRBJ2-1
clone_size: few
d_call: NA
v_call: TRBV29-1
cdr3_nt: TGCAGCGAAACAGGGTACGGGACCTACAATGAGCAGTTCTTC
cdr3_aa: CSETGYGTYNEQFF

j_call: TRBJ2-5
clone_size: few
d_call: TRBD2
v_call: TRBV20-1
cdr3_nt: TGCAGTGCTAGAAAATTTGGGACTAGCGGGAGACGGGGAGAGACCCAGTACTTC
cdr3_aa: CSARKFGTSGRRGETQYF